A single sample gave rise to the 10 T cell receptor beta chains below, sequenced in a study of T cell responses to AZD1222 COVID-19 vaccine. The repertoire was sequenced with immunoSEQ multiplex PCR; TCRdb's copy has only in-frame clones and lacks some. The repertoire holds about 130,000 clones, with 90% as singletons. The sequencing used peripheral blood, collected on day 0 of AZD1222 vaccination. The origin of the receptors is an adult in good health.

This chain joins TRBV6-5 and TRBJ2-5, with 7 bases lining up with TRBD2. The V gene end was trimmed by 0 bases and the J gene end by 12 bases; junction bases not matched to a gene: 7. CDR3 length: 13 amino acids. Germline assignment: CDR1 MNHEY and CDR2 SVGAGI. The CDR3 is CASSYSASGWEYF. As DNA, the CDR3 is TGTGCCAGCAGTTACTCGGCTAGCGGCTGGGAGTACTTC.

This clone was detected once. This chain joins TRBV30 and TRBJ2-1; 14 positions match TRBD2. This CDR3 region has 18 residues. After removal of 3 bases from V and 2 bases from J, the junction contained 9 bases not matched to a gene. Looked up from germline, CDR1 is GTSNPN and CDR2 is SVGIG (reference sequence). The CDR3: CAWRAGTSGSNTYNEQFF. CDR3 nucleotide sequence: TGTGCCTGGAGAGCGGGGACTAGCGGGAGTAACACCTACAATGAGCAGTTCTTC. The full variable domain, rest sourced from reference TRBV30 and TRBJ2-1, is SQTIHQWPATLVQPVGSPLSLECTVEGTSNPNLYWYRQAAGRGLQLLFYSVGIGQISSEVPQNLSASRPQDRQFILSSKKLLLSDSGFYLCAWRAGTSGSNTYNEQFFGPGTRLTVL.

The chain uses TRBV27 and TRBJ2-7; D is unresolved. The germline V gene has CDR1 MNHEY and CDR2 SMNVEV (reference sequence). The CDR3 contains 16 residues. With 4 bases removed from V and 0 bases from J, the gap between germline ends came to 16 bases. The CDR3 DNA is TGTGCCAGCAGTTCATCCGGGCTACCGAGCTCCTACGAGCAGTACTTC. Amino acid sequence: CASSSSGLPSSYEQYF.

V gene TRBV7-3 combines with J gene TRBJ2-3; D uncertain. Between the trimmed V and J ends, which lost 5 bases and 3 bases, there was a span of 12 bases. There are 14 residues in the CDR3. CDR1 is SGHTA, CDR2 FQGTGA, per germline. The CDR3: CASSPSHPTDTQYF. Written as DNA, the CDR3 is TGTGCCAGCAGCCCGTCCCACCCAACAGATACGCAGTATTTT.

A few counts support this clone. The rearrangement links TRBV6-4 to TRBJ1-5; no reliable D call. Germline V lookup: CDR1 MRHNA, CDR2 SNTAGT. V was shortened by 3 bases and J by 6 bases, with 9 bases between the two germline ends. The CDR3 covers 13 residues. The CDR3 DNA is TGTGCCAGCAGTGAGGGAGACGGTCAGCCCCAGCATTTT. As protein: CASSEGDGQPQHF.

The chain recombines TRBV6-5 with TRBJ1-1; D call uncertain. CDR1 and CDR2 (germline): MNHEY, SVGAGI. The CDR3 consists of 14 residues. The V end lost 2 bases, the J end lost 5 bases, and 12 bases lay between the germline ends. The CDR3 is CASSYSTVWTEAFF. For the CDR3, the DNA is TGTGCCAGCAGTTACAGTACGGTTTGGACTGAAGCTTTCTTT.

This sequence joins TRBV6-1 and TRBJ1-1; D possibly corresponds to TRBD1 (5 bases). The CDR3 covers 15 residues. V was clipped by 0 bases and J by 7 bases, with 15 bases between them. Germline CDR1 is MNHNS and CDR2 is SASEGT. The CDR3 region has the DNA TGTGCCAGCAGTGAAGCTGTTGGGAGGCAGGGTGAAGCTTTCTTT. It specifies CASSEAVGRQGEAFF.

V gene TRBV28 combines with J gene TRBJ2-3, with 8 bases identical to TRBD2. Germline V gives CDR1 MDHEN, CDR2 SYDVKM. The V segment lost 3 bases and the J segment 9 bases; nucleotides outside the gene matches: 5. The CDR3 runs 13 residues. In DNA form, the CDR3 reads TGTGCCAGCAGTTTCCGGCGGGAGGCCACGCAGTATTTT. Amino acids: CASSFRREATQYF.

The chain carries TRBV27 and TRBJ1-3; the D is unclear. CDR1 is MNHEY and CDR2 is SMNVEV in the germline V gene (reference sequence). Trimming left V 2 bases short and J 0 bases short, with 5 bases between. The CDR3 totals 14 residues. The CDR3 DNA reads as TGTGCCAGCAGTTTAGGCCACTCTGGAAACACCATATATTTT. Translation: CASSLGHSGNTIYF.

The chain has TRBV7-2 and TRBJ2-2; D is undetermined. Germline values: CDR1 SGHTA, CDR2 FQGNSA. The CDR3 contains 14 residues. V was clipped by 4 bases and J by 6 bases, with 12 bases between them. CDR3 in amino acids: CASSSQGHSGELFF. CDR3 DNA: TGTGCCAGCAGCTCCCAAGGCCATTCCGGGGAGCTGTTTTTT.